This TCR beta chain derives from a study of PD-1 blockade in classical Hodgkin lymphoma. The study's findings and limits: The causes of the repertoire differences, possibly disease activity or prior therapy, remain undefined. Newly diagnosed patients had baseline TCR diversity that was reportedly lower than that of healthy donors. CD4+ TCR diversity rose significantly by C4D1, and CD8+ TCR diversity did not.

The repertoire was sequenced with immunoSEQ multiplex PCR; TCRdb's copy has only in-frame clones and lacks some. The sample records around 18,000 clones, roughly three quarters being singletons. This CDR3 has 15 amino acids. CDR1 SNHLY and CDR2 FYNNEI come from the germline V gene. V lost 5 bases to trimming and J lost 7 bases; unmatched junction nucleotides: 8. Notes on this clone: Its target is unknown.

The time point denotes: cycle 4 day 1 (C4D1), after 5 to 7 weeks of nivolumab. With no exception, relapse followed autologous stem cell transplantation in all patients, and brentuximab vedotin exposure varied. The CD4+ T cells used were purified from thawed PBMCs through magnetic negative selection. The best responses consisted of complete response, partial response or progressive disease. This chain connects TRBV2 to TRBJ1-6, with 7 bases aligning to TRBD1. The specimen was CD4+ T cells from blood, collected before the fourth cycle of nivolumab. The TCR was taken from a human donor with classical Hodgkin lymphoma. The CDR3, as DNA: TGTGCCAGCAGTTTACAGGGGCAGCGGAATTCACCCCTCCACTTT. It specifies CASSLQGQRNSPLHF.